By sample fraction, the clone carrying this T cell receptor beta chain is medium-sized. Antigen specificity is unknown. This entry is derived from a study of early T cells in non-severe SARS-CoV-2 infection. TCRdb fed the 5' RACE reads into MiXCR, producing one record per CDR3 protein. This repertoire shows over 25,000 distinct CDR3 sequences, around 5.4% found once; its top ten account for about 0.85%. Study-wide results and caveats: In VDJdb matching, anti-spike CD8 responses were favored while private and CD4 specificities went missing.

Sequenced material: whole blood. This sequence was found in an adult who was a healthcare worker with PCR-confirmed SARS-CoV-2 infection or an uninfected control (not recorded which).

CDR3 DNA sequence: TGTGCCAGCTCACCGTTTATACCCGCGAACACTGAAGCTTTCTTT. Translation: CASSPFIPANTEAFF. The chain joins TRBV18 to TRBJ1-1, with D uncertain. This CDR3 is built from 15 residues. Germline V CDR1 and CDR2: KGHSH, LQKENI. Trimming took 3 bases from V and 1 from J, leaving 12 bases between them.